The following is a TCR beta chain sequence with its context. Its antigen is unknown. The CDR3 runs 15 residues. The V and J ends lost 4 bases and 7 bases, in that order; junction bases with no gene match: 9. Germline lookup yields CDR1 LGHNA and CDR2 YSLEER. The sample originates from a study of identical twins. General study results and limits: It was possible that invariant MAIT and iNKT cells partly confounded the zero-insertion analyses.

Template switching introduced a universal primer site, and the cDNA bore unique molecular identifiers. TCRdb re-analysed the 5' RACE reads in MiXCR, keeping a single row per CDR3 protein. The sample has 700,000 or so distinct CDR3 sequences, over 8.5% seen once; the top ten hold 0.75% to 1%. These same records also appear under a second study, on yellow fever vaccine responses in identical twins.

The TCR sequence derives from a woman younger than 35 in good health. The V gene is TRBV4-3, the J gene TRBJ2-1; TRBD2 aligns across 8 bases. Sequenced input: PBMCs. Here the CDR3 DNA reads TGCGCCAGCAGCCCACGGGAGGGTCCAGGAAATGAGCAGTTCTTC. It translates to CASSPREGPGNEQFF.